Shown below are 23 T cell receptor beta chains from a single sample sequenced in a study of T cell repertoires in cytomegalovirus infection (dated by TCRdb to between 2018 and 2021). No cognate antigen is known for these TCRs. The reads were generated on an Illumina HiSeq 1500. TCRdb redid the processing of the public reads, applying fastp at Q25 and MiXCR, and retained in-frame beta chains. Duplicate CDR3 protein sequences are folded into a single record with the most common DNA and genes. The sample yields 450,000 to 550,000 distinct CDR3 sequences; about 39% were counted once. The leading ten clones occupy 43% of the sample. Interpreted using the paper, the treatment or condition label stands for: in vitro stimulation with specific CMV peptide epitopes to enrich CMV-specific T cells. The source material was cultured PBMCs, sampled from culture after CMV antigen stimulation. Source of these receptors: a human donor in good health (CMV status not recorded). Some clones in this sample may be carry-over from other donors' samples.

The gene calls are TRBV10-3 and TRBJ2-5; D perhaps matches TRBD2 (5 bases). The CDR3 has 15 residues. CDR1 is ENHRY and CDR2 is SYGVKD in the germline V gene. V was cut by 7 bases and J by 1 base, with 16 bases left in between. In nucleotides, the CDR3 is TGTGCCATCAATACGCCTCGGGAACTCCAAGAGACCCAGTACTTC. Residues: CAINTPRELQETQYF.

V and J are TRBV5-4 and TRBJ2-5, with a tentative D call TRBD1 (6 bases). This CDR3 contains 16 residues. Germline CDR1 SGHNT, CDR2 YYREEE (reference sequence). Trimming took off 4 bases at V and 0 bases at J, with 16 bases between the two ends. The CDR3 DNA reads as TGTGCCAGCAGCGGAGTTGGCAGGGGAAACCAAGAGACCCAGTACTTC. Amino acid sequence: CASSGVGRGNQETQYF.

A few counts support this clonotype. This sequence joins TRBV12-3 or TRBV12-4 and TRBJ1-4, with D unresolved. The CDR3 covers 13 residues. V dropped 6 bases and J dropped 7 bases, with 12 bases sitting between them. The CDR3 sequence: CASRNSLSEKLFF. The CDR3 DNA is TGTGCCAGCAGGAACAGTCTAAGTGAAAAACTGTTTTTT.

This clonotype was picked up many times. The chain has TRBV7-2 and TRBJ2-5; 8 bases align to TRBD2. The CDR3 is 16 residues long. CDR1 SGHTA and CDR2 FQGNSA come from the germline V gene. The trim removed 5 bases at V and 5 bases at J, leaving 13 bases unmatched. This chain's CDR3 is CASSPWTSSSPETQYF. In DNA form, the CDR3 reads TGTGCCAGCAGCCCCTGGACTAGCTCGTCGCCGGAGACCCAGTACTTC. The whole variable domain, filled in from reference TRBV7-2 and TRBJ2-5, reads GAGVSQSPSNKVTEKGKDVELRCDPISGHTALYWYRQSLGQGLEFLIYFQGNSAPDKSGLPSDRFSAERTGGSVSTLTIQRTQQEDSAVYLCASSPWTSSSPETQYFGPGTRLLVL.

This clonotype was found a few times. The V call is TRBV7-2, the J call TRBJ2-6; TRBD2 aligns across 9 bases. The CDR3 covers 20 residues. Trimming cost V 1 base and J 7 bases; bases outside gene matches: 17. The germline V gene has CDR1 SGHTA and CDR2 FQGNSA. CDR3 protein: CASSLERGGREGVGANVLTF. In nucleotides, the CDR3 is TGTGCCAGCAGCTTAGAGAGGGGGGGGCGGGAGGGTGTTGGAGCCAACGTCCTGACTTTC.

The chain is built from TRBV29-1 and TRBJ2-1; maybe TRBD2 (6 bases). The CDR3 totals 14 residues. The V gene's germline CDR1 is SQVTM and CDR2 ANQGSEA. Between the trimmed V and J ends, which lost 4 bases and 8 bases, there was a span of 18 bases. The CDR3 protein is CSVATAPGVYEQFF. As DNA, the CDR3 is TGCAGCGTTGCCACAGCACCGGGGGTTTATGAGCAGTTCTTC.

A few counts support this clonotype. The rearrangement links TRBV7-9 to TRBJ1-6; TRBD1 agrees at 8 bases. There are 16 residues in the CDR3. Germline V gene data show CDR1 as SEHNR and CDR2 as FQNEAQ (reference sequence). J was trimmed by 11 bases and V by 4 bases; bases with no gene match: 13. Here the CDR3 reads CASSSHLIRQGTPLHF. The DNA of the CDR3 is TGTGCCAGCAGCTCACACCTAATCCGACAGGGGACACCCCTCCACTTT. Full variable domain (remainder filled in from reference TRBV7-9 and TRBJ1-6): DTGVSQNPRHKITKRGQNVTFRCDPISEHNRLYWYRQTLGQGPEFLTYFQNEAQLEKSRLLSDRFSAERPKGSFSTLEIQRTEQGDSAMYLCASSSHLIRQGTPLHFGNGTRLTVT.

The chain carries TRBV5-4 and TRBJ2-1; 10 nucleotides agree with TRBD2. There are 15 residues in the CDR3. Germline CDR1 SGHNT, CDR2 YYREEE (reference sequence). V was clipped by 5 bases and J by 7 bases; unmatched bases: 9. The chain's CDR3 is CASSPGLAEGNEQFF. The CDR3 nucleotides are TGTGCCAGCAGTCCAGGACTAGCGGAAGGGAATGAGCAGTTCTTC. Drawing the rest from reference TRBV5-4 and TRBJ2-1, the complete variable domain is ETGVTQSPTHLIKTRGQQVTLRCSSQSGHNTVSWYQQALGQGPQFIFQYYREEENGRGNFPPRFSGLQFPNYSSELNVNALELDDSALYLCASSPGLAEGNEQFFGPGTRLTVL.

The chain links TRBV28 to TRBJ1-4; D might be TRBD1 (5 bases). The CDR3 is 11 amino acids. V was trimmed by 5 bases and J by 14 bases, leaving 12 bases between them. Germline V gene sequence: CDR1 MDHEN, CDR2 SYDVKM. As DNA, the CDR3 is TGTGCCAGCAGTCGAGAGGGGAGGCTGTTTTTT. It yields the protein CASSREGRLFF.

The V call is TRBV28, the J call TRBJ1-4; 7 positions match TRBD1. The CDR3 contains 14 residues. Germline CDR1 reads MDHEN; CDR2 reads SYDVKM. V lost 4 bases, J lost 7 bases, and 6 bases stayed unmatched. CDR3: CASSSRDRTEKLFF. The DNA of the CDR3 is TGTGCCAGCAGTTCCCGGGACAGAACTGAAAAACTGTTTTTT.

This clonotype was detected only a few times. The chain couples TRBV7-9 to TRBJ1-4; 7 bases agree with TRBD1. This CDR3 spans 15 amino acids. J lost 5 bases, V lost 4 bases, and 7 bases had no gene match. Germline assignment: CDR1 SEHNR and CDR2 FQNEAQ (reference sequence). CDR3: CASSSRGRENEKLFF. CDR3 coding DNA: TGTGCCAGCAGCTCTAGGGGGCGGGAGAATGAAAAACTGTTTTTT.

The V gene is TRBV7-9, the J gene TRBJ1-2, with a weak D call TRBD1 (6 bases). CDR3 length equals 14 residues. Trimming took off 6 bases at V and 6 bases at J, with 17 bases between the two ends. Germline-derived CDR1 and CDR2 are SEHNR and FQNEAQ (reference sequence). Here the CDR3 DNA reads TGTGCCAGCAGTTCCAGTGGGGGCTCCCATGGCTACACCTTC. This encodes CASSSSGGSHGYTF.

Concerning this clonotype itself: One end of the junction varies from germline; a read error may be responsible. The chain recombines TRBV4-1 with TRBJ1-4, with a tentative D call TRBD1 (5 bases). CDR3 length: 14 residues. Per the germline V gene, CDR1 is MGHRA and CDR2 is YSYEKL. In DNA, the CDR3 is TGTGCCAGCAGCCACGGACACCTCGTCGGAAAACTGTTTTTT. Translated, it gives CASSHGHLVGKLFF.

This clonotype was seen only a few times. CDR3 protein: CASTSLGISTDTQYF. CDR3 in DNA: TGTGCCAGCACCTCGCTGGGGATTAGCACAGATACGCAGTATTTT. J is TRBJ2-3 and V is TRBV7-6; D not certain. Trimming pared 7 bases from V and 0 bases from J, leaving 14 bases between. CDR1 is SGHVS, CDR2 FNYEAQ, per germline. The CDR3 is made up of 15 amino acids.

This clonotype was found a few times. CDR3 DNA sequence: TGTGCCAGCAGTGTCCGGGACATGGCCAATGAAAAACTGTTTTTT. As protein: CASSVRDMANEKLFF. The V call is TRBV6-1, the J call TRBJ1-4, with D possibly TRBD1 on 6 matching bases. This CDR3 comprises 15 residues. Trimming removed 4 bases from V and 5 bases from J, with 14 bases in between. Germline lookup yields CDR1 MNHNS and CDR2 SASEGT.

V is TRBV6-5 and J is TRBJ2-7; a weak D match, TRBD2 (6 bases). Germline V gene lookup returns CDR1 MNHEY and CDR2 SVGAGI. V shed 0 bases and J shed 4 bases, with 13 bases lying between them. This CDR3 contains 15 residues. The CDR3 is CASSYSGLKLYEQYF. The CDR3 DNA sequence: TGTGCCAGCAGTTACTCGGGACTCAAGCTTTACGAGCAGTACTTC.

There are a few counts of this clonotype. The J gene is TRBJ2-7, the V gene TRBV6-2 or TRBV6-3; 7 bases are a match to TRBD2. This CDR3 has 15 residues. The V and J ends lost 2 bases and 5 bases, in that order; junction bases with no gene match: 9. Germline CDR1 is MNHEY and CDR2 is SVGEGT. CDR3 sequence: CASSYAAGTTNEQYF. The CDR3 bases are TGTGCCAGCAGTTACGCCGCCGGGACTACCAACGAGCAGTACTTC.

This chain links TRBV4-1 with TRBJ1-1; a weak D match, TRBD1 (6 bases). In germline, CDR1 is MGHRA, CDR2 YSYEKL. The CDR3 is 16 amino acids. V was pared by 4 bases and J by 1 base, with 16 bases between. CDR3 sequence reads: CASSPLWTAGNTEAFF. DNA of the CDR3: TGCGCCAGCAGCCCTCTTTGGACAGCTGGGAACACTGAAGCTTTCTTT.

This chain links TRBV11-2 with TRBJ2-7; D remains ambiguous. Germline values: CDR1 SGHAT, CDR2 FQNNGV. CDR3 size: 15 residues. Trimming cost V 1 base and J 4 bases, with 14 bases left between them. The CDR3 DNA follows: TGTGCCAGCAGCTTAGTGTGGATAGAAGATTACGAGCAGTACTTC. As protein: CASSLVWIEDYEQYF.

The V and J genes are TRBV5-1 and TRBJ2-1, with TRBD2 identical over 7 bases. Germline values: CDR1 SGHRS, CDR2 YFSETQ. The CDR3 has 14 residues. V lost 0 bases and J lost 6; bases outside the gene matches: 3. The DNA for the CDR3 is TGCGCCAGCAGCTTGGGCCCGGGGGGCAATGAGCAGTTCTTC. It yields the protein CASSLGPGGNEQFF. Based on the CDR3 plus reference TRBV5-1 and TRBJ2-1, the full variable domain is KAGVTQTPRYLIKTRGQQVTLSCSPISGHRSVSWYQQTPGQGLQFLFEYFSETQRNKGNFPGRFSGRQFSNSRSEMNVSTLELGDSALYLCASSLGPGGNEQFFGPGTRLTVL.

This clonotype was recorded only once. The chain joins TRBV7-9 to TRBJ1-1; 7 bases align to TRBD1. Germline V gene data show CDR1 as SEHNR and CDR2 as FQNEAQ (reference sequence). The CDR3 is 11 residues long. J gave up 12 bases and V 6 bases, and 7 bases lay outside the gene matches. The CDR3 DNA reads as TGTGCCAGCAGTCGGGGACAGAAAACTTTCTTT. Residues: CASSRGQKTFF.

The chain joins TRBV7-2 to TRBJ2-7; possibly TRBD1 or TRBD2 for D (7 bases each). This CDR3 region has 15 residues. Germline CDR1 SGHTA, CDR2 FQGNSA. Trimming left V 4 bases short and J 3 bases short, with 16 bases between. CDR3 nucleotides: TGTGCCAGCAGCTCTCAGACAGGGACTAACTACGAGCAGTACTTC. This gives the protein CASSSQTGTNYEQYF.

As regards this clonotype: The junction and the germline gene differ at one end; a read error may be behind it. This chain connects TRBV10-2 to TRBJ2-7; D is undetermined. This CDR3 spans 13 amino acids. The V gene's germline CDR1 is WSHSY and CDR2 SAAADI. The CDR3: CAGASGNPYEEYF. In nucleotides, the CDR3 is TGCGCCGGAGCGTCTGGGAACCCCTACGAGGAGTACTTC.